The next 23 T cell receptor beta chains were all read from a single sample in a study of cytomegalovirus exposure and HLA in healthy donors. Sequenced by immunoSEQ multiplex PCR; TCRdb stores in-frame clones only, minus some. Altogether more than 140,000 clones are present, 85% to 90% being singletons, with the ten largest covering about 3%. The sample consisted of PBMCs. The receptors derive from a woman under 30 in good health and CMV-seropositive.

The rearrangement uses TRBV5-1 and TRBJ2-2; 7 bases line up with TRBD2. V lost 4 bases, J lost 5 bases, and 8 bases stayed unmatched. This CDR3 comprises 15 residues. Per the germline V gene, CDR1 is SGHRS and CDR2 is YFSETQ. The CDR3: CASSETVSGTGELFF. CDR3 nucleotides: TGCGCCAGCAGCGAAACTGTTAGCGGGACCGGGGAGCTGTTTTTT.

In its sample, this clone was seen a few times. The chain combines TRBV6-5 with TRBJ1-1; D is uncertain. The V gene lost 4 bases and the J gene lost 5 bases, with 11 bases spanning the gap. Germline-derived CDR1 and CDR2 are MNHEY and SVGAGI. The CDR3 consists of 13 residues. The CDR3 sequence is CASSFGVGTEAFF. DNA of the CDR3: TGTGCCAGCAGTTTCGGGGTGGGTACTGAAGCTTTCTTT.

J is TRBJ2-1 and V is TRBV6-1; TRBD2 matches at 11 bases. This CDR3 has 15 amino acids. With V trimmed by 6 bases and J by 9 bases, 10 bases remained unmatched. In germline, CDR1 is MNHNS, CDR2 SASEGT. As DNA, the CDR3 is TGTGCCAGCAGGGTCACTAGCGGGAGTATAGGTGAGCAGTTCTTC. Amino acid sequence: CASRVTSGSIGEQFF.

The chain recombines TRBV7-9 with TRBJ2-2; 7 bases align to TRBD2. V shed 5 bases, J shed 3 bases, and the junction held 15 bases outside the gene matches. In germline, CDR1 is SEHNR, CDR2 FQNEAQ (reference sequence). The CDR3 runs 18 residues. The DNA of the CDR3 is TGTGCCAGCAGCCTCTCGAGGCGGGCGGGAGTGGACACCGGGGAGCTGTTTTTT. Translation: CASSLSRRAGVDTGELFF.

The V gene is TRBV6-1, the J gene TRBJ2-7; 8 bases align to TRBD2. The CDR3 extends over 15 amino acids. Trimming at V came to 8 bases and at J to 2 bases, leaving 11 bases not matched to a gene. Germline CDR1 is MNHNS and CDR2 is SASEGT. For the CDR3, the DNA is TGTGCCAGCGAGCGCGGGAGGATCACTACCTACGAGCAGTACTTC. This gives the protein CASERGRITTYEQYF.

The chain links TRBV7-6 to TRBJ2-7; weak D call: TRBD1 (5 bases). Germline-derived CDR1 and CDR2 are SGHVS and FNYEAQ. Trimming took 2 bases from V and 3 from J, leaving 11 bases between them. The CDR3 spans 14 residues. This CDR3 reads CASSLKRDSYEQYF. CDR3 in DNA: TGTGCCAGCAGCTTAAAGCGAGACAGCTACGAGCAGTACTTC.

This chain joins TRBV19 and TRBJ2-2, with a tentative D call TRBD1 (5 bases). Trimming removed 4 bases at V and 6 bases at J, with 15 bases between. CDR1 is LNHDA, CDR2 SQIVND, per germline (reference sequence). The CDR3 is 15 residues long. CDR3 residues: CASSKPGNIPGELFF. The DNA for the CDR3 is TGTGCCAGTAGTAAGCCAGGGAATATTCCCGGGGAGCTGTTTTTT. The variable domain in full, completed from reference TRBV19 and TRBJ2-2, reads DGGITQSPKYLFRKEGQNVTLSCEQNLNHDAMYWYRQDPGQGLRLIYYSQIVNDFQKGDIAEGYSVSREKKESFPLTVTSAQKNPTAFYLCASSKPGNIPGELFFGEGSRLTVL.

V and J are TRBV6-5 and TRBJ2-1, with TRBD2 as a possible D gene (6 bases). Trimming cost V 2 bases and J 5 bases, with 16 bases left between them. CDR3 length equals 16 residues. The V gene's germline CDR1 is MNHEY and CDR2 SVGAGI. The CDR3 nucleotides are TGTGCCAGCAGTTACGCGGGACTGGGCCAAAACAATGAGCAGTTCTTC. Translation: CASSYAGLGQNNEQFF.

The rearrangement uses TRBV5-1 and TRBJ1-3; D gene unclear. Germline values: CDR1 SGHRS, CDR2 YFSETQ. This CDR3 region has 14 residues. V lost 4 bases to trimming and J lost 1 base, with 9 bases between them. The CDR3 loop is CASSDRVSGNTIYF. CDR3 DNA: TGCGCCAGCAGCGATCGAGTGTCTGGAAACACCATATATTTT. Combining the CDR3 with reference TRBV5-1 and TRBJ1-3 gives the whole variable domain KAGVTQTPRYLIKTRGQQVTLSCSPISGHRSVSWYQQTPGQGLQFLFEYFSETQRNKGNFPGRFSGRQFSNSRSEMNVSTLELGDSALYLCASSDRVSGNTIYFGEGSWLTVV.

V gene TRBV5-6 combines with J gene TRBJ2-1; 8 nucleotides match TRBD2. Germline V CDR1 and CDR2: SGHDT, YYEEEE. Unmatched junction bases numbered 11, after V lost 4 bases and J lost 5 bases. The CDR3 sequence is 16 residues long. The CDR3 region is CASSEMRTSIDNEQFF. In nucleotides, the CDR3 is TGTGCCAGCAGCGAAATGAGGACTAGCATAGACAATGAGCAGTTCTTC. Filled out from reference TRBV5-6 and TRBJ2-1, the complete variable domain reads DAGVTQSPTHLIKTRGQQVTLRCSPKSGHDTVSWYQQALGQGPQFIFQYYEEEERQRGNFPDRFSGHQFPNYSSELNVNALLLGDSALYLCASSEMRTSIDNEQFFGPGTRLTVL.

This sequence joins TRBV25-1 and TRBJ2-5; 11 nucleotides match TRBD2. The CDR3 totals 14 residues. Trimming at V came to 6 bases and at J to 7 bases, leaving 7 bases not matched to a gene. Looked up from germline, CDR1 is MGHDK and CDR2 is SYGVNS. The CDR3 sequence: CASSRAGTSGTQYF. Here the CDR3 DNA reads TGTGCCAGCAGCCGCGCTGGGACTAGCGGGACCCAGTACTTC.

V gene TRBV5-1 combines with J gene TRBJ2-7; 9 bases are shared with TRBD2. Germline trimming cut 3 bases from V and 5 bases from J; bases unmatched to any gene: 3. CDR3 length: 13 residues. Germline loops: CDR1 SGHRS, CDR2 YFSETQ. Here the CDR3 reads CASSYGTSNEQYF. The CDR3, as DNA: TGCGCCAGCAGCTACGGGACTAGCAACGAGCAGTACTTC.

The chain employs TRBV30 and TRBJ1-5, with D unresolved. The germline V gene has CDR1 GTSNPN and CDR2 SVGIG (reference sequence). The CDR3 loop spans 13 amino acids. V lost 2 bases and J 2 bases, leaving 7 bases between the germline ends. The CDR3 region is CAWSISGNQPQHF. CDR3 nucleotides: TGTGCCTGGAGTATTTCAGGCAATCAGCCCCAGCATTTT.

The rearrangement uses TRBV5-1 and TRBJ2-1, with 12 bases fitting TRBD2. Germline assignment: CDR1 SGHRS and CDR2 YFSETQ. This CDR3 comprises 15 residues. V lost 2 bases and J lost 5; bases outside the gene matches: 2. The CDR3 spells CASSLGLAGNNEQFF. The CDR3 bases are TGCGCCAGCAGCTTAGGACTAGCGGGAAACAATGAGCAGTTCTTC. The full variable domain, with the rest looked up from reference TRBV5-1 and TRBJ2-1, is KAGVTQTPRYLIKTRGQQVTLSCSPISGHRSVSWYQQTPGQGLQFLFEYFSETQRNKGNFPGRFSGRQFSNSRSEMNVSTLELGDSALYLCASSLGLAGNNEQFFGPGTRLTVL.

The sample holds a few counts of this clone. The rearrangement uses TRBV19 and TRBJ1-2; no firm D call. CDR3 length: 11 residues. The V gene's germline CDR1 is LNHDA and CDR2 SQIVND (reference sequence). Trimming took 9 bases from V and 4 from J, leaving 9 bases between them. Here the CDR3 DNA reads TGTGCCAGCGAAGGAGGCTATGGCTACACCTTC. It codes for CASEGGYGYTF.

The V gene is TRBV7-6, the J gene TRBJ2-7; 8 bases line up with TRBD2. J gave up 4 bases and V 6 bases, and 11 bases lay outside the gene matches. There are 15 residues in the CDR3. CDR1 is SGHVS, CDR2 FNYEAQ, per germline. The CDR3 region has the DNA TGTGCCAGCAGTCCAACTAGCGGAAGGGTATACGAGCAGTACTTC. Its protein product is CASSPTSGRVYEQYF.

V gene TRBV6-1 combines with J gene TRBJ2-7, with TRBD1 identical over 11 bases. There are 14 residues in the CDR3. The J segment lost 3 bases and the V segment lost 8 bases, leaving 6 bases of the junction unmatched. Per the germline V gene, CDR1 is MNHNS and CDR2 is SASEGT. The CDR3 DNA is TGTGCCAGCGAAGTGGGGACAGGGGGCTACGAGCAGTACTTC. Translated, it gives CASEVGTGGYEQYF.

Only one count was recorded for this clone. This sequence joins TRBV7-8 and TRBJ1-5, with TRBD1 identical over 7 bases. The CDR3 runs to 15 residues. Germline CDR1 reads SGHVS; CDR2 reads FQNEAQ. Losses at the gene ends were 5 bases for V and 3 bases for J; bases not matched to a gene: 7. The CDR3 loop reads CASSPQTGHNQPQHF. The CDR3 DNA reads TGTGCCAGCAGCCCCCAGACAGGGCACAATCAGCCCCAGCATTTT.

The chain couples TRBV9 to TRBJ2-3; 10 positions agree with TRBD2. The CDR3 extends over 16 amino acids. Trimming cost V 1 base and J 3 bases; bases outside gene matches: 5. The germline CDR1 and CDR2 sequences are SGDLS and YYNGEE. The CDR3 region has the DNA TGTGCCAGCAGCGTAAGATCAGCGGGAGGGACAGATACGCAGTATTTT. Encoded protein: CASSVRSAGGTDTQYF.

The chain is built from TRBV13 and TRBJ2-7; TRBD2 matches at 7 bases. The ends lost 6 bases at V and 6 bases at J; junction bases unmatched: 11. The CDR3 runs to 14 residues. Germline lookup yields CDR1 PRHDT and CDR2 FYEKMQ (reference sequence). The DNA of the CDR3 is TGTGCCAGCAGTATTAGACTAGCATTTGTCGAGCAGTACTTC. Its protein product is CASSIRLAFVEQYF.

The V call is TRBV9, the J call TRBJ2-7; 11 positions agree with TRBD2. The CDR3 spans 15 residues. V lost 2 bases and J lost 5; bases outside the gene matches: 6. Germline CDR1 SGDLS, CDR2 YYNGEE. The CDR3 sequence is CASSVGLAGPNEQYF. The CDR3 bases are TGTGCCAGCAGCGTTGGACTAGCGGGTCCCAACGAGCAGTACTTC.

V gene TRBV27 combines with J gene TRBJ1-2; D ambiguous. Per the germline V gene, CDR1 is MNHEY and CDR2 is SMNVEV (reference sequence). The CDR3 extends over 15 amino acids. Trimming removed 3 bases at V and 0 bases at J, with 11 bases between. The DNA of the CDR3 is TGTGCCAGCAGTTTGAGAGGGTTGGCTAACTATGGCTACACCTTC. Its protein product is CASSLRGLANYGYTF.

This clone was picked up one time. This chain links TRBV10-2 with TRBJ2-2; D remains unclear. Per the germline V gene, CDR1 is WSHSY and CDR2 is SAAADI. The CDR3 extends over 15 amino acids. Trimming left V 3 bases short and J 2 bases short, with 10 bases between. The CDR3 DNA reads TGCGCCAGCAGTGATTTACAGCCAAACACCGGGGAGCTGTTTTTT. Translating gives CASSDLQPNTGELFF.